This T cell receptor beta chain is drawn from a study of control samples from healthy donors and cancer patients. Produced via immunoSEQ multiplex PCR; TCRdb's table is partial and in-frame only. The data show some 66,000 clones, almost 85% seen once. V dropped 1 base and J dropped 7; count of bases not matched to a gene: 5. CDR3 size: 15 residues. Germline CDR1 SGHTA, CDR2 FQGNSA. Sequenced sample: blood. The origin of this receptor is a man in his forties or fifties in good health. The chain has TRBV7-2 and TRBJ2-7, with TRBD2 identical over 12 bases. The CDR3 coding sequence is TGTGCCAGCAGCTTAGTTACTAGCGGGAGGCGGGAGCAGTACTTC. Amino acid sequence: CASSLVTSGRREQYF.